Sequencing of this T cell receptor (beta chain) was carried out in a study of blood T cells in healthy people across ages. Study-wide findings and caveats: Nothing was known about donor CMV status, and this possibly confounded expanded clonotype changes.

As concerns this clonotype: What it binds is not known.

A second PCR of 7 to 11 cycles used a sample-barcoded 5' primer and a J-beta primer mix. TCRdb called the 5' RACE reads again in MiXCR, with one record for every CDR3 protein. Among about 970,000 distinct CDR3 sequences, about 53% were seen once, and the ten largest hold over 20%. Germline V gene data show CDR1 as SEHNR and CDR2 as FQNEAQ (reference sequence). The CDR3 loop spans 16 amino acids. Germline trimming cut 5 bases from V and 10 bases from J; bases unmatched to any gene: 10. This receptor was identified in a woman aged 55-69 years in good health. The sample taken for sequencing was blood. The chain links TRBV7-9 to TRBJ2-1, with 14 bases identical to TRBD2. The CDR3 loop is CASSRGLAGGSGEQFF. DNA for the CDR3: TGTGCCAGCAGCCGCGGACTAGCGGGAGGATCGGGGGAGCAGTTCTTC.